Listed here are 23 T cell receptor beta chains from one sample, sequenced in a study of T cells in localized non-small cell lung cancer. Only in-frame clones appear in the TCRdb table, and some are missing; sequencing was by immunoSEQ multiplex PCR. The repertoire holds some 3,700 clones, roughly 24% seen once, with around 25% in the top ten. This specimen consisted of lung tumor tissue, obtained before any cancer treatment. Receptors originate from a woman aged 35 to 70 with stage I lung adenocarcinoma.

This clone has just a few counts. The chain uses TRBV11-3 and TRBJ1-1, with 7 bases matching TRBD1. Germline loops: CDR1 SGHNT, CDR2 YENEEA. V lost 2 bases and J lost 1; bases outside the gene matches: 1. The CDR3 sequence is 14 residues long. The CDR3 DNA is TGTGCCAGCAGCTTAAACAGGGGGAACACTGAAGCTTTCTTT. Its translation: CASSLNRGNTEAFF.

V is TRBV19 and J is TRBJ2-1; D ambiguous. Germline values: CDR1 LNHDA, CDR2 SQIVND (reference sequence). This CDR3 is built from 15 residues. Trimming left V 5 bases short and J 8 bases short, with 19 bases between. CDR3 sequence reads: CASSASGYVSDEQFF. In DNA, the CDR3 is TGTGCCAGTAGTGCCTCGGGTTATGTCTCCGATGAGCAGTTCTTC.

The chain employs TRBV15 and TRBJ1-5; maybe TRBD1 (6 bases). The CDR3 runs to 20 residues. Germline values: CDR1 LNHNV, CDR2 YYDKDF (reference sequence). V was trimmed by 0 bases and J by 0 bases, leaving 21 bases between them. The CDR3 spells CATSRDYPKQGRDSNQPQHF. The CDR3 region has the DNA TGTGCCACCAGCAGAGATTACCCTAAACAGGGTAGAGATAGCAATCAGCCCCAGCATTTT.

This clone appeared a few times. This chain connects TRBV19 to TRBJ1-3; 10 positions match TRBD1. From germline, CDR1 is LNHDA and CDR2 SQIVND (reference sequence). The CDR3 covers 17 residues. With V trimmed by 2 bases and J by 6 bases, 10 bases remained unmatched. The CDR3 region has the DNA TGTGCCAGTAGTATACGACGGGGGACAGGGGTTGCAAACACCATATATTTT. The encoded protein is CASSIRRGTGVANTIYF. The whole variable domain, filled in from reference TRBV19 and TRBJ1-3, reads DGGITQSPKYLFRKEGQNVTLSCEQNLNHDAMYWYRQDPGQGLRLIYYSQIVNDFQKGDIAEGYSVSREKKESFPLTVTSAQKNPTAFYLCASSIRRGTGVANTIYFGEGSWLTVV.

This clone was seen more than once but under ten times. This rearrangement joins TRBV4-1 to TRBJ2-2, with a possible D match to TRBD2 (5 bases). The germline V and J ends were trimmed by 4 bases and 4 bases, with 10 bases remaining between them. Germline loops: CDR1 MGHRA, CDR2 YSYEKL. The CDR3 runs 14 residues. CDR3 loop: CASSRDTSTGELFF. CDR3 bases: TGCGCCAGCAGCCGAGATACTAGCACCGGGGAGCTGTTTTTT.

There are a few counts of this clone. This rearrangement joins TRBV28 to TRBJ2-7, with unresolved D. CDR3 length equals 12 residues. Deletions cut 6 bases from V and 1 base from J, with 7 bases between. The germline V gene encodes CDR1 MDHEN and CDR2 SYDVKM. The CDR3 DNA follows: TGTGCCAGCAGGGATTATTCCTACGAGCAGTACTTC. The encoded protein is CASRDYSYEQYF. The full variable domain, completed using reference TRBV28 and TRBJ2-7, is DVKVTQSSRYLVKRTGEKVFLECVQDMDHENMFWYRQDPGLGLRLIYFSYDVKMKEKGDIPEGYSVSREKKERFSLILESASTNQTSMYLCASRDYSYEQYFGPGTRLTVT.

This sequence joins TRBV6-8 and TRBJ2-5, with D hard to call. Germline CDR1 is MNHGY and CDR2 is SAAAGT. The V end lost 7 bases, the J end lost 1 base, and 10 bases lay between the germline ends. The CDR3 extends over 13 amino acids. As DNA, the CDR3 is TGTGCCAGCAAAGAGGAATTCCAAGAGACCCAGTACTTC. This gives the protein CASKEEFQETQYF.

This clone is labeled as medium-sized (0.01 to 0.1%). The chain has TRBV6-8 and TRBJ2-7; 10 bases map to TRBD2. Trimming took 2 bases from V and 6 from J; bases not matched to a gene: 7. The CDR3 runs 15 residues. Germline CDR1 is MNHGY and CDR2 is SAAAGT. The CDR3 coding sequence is TGTGCCAGCAGTTACGACGGACTAGCGGTGGGCGAGCAGTACTTC. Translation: CASSYDGLAVGEQYF.

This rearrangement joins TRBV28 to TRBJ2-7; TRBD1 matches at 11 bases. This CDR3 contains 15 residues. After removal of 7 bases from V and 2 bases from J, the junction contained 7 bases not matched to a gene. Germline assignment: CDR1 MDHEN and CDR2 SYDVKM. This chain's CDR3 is CASKGTGGFTYEQYF. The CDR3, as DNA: TGTGCCAGCAAGGGGACAGGGGGATTCACCTACGAGCAGTACTTC.

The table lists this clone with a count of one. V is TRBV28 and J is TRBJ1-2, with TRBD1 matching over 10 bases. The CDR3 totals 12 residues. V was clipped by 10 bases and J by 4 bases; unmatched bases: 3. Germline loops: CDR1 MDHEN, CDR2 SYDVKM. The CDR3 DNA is TGTGCCATTGGGGACAGGGGCTATGGCTACACCTTC. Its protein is CAIGDRGYGYTF.

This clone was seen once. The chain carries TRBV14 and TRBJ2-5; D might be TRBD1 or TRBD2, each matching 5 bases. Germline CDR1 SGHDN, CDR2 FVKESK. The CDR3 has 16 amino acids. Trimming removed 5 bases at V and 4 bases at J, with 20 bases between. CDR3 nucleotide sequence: TGTGCCAGCAGCACCGGGACCCAATGGCACCGAGAGACCCAGTACTTC. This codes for CASSTGTQWHRETQYF.

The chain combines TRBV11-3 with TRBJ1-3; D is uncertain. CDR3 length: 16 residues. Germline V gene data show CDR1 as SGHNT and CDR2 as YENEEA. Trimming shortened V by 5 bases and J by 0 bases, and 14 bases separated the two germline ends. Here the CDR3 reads CASSQESAGSGNTIYF. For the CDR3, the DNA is TGTGCCAGCAGCCAGGAGAGCGCGGGCTCTGGAAACACCATATATTTT.

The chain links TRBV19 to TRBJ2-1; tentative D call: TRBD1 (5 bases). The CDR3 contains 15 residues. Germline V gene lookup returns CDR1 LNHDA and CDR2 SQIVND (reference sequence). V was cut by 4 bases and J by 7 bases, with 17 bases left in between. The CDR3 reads CASSSVRAGKNEQFF. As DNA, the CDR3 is TGTGCCAGTAGTAGCGTCAGGGCAGGGAAGAATGAGCAGTTCTTC. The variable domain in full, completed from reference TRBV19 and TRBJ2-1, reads DGGITQSPKYLFRKEGQNVTLSCEQNLNHDAMYWYRQDPGQGLRLIYYSQIVNDFQKGDIAEGYSVSREKKESFPLTVTSAQKNPTAFYLCASSSVRAGKNEQFFGPGTRLTVL.

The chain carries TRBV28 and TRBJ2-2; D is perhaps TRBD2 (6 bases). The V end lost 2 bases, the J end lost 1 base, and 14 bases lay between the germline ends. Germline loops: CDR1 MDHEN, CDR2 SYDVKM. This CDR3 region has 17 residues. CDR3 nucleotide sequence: TGTGCCAGCAGTTTAGGGAGCGGGTTAAGGAACACCGGGGAGCTGTTTTTT. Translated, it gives CASSLGSGLRNTGELFF.

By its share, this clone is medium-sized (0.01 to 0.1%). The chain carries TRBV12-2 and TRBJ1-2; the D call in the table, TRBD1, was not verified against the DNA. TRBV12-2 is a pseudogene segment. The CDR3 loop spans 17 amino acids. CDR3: CATGVLLRDREDYGYTF. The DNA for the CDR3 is TGTGCCACCGGCGTTTTACTTCGGGACAGGGAGGACTATGGCTACACCTTC.

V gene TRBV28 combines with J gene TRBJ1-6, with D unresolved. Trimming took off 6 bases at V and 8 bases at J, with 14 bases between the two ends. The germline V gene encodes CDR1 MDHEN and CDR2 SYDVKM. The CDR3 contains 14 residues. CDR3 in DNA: TGTGCCAGCAGCCTGGGTTCGTCCTATTCACCCCTCCACTTT. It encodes CASSLGSSYSPLHF.

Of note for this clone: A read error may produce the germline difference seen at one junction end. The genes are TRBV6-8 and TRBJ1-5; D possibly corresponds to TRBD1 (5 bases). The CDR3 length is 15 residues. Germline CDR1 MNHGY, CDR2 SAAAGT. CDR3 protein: CAISATSRVYQPQHF. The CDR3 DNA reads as TGTGCCATCAGTGCTACTAGCAGGGTCTATCAGCCCCAGCATTTT.

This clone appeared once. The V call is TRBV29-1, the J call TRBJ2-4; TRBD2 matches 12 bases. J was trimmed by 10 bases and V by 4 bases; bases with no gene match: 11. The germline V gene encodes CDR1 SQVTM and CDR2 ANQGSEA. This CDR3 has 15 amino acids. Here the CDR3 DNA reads TGCAGCGTTGCGAAGACTAGCGGGGGCGAGGGGATTCAGTACTTC. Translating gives CSVAKTSGGEGIQYF.

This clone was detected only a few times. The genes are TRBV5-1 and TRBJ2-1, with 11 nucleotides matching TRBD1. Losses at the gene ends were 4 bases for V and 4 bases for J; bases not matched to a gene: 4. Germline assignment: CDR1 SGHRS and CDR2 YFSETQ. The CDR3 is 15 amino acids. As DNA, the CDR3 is TGCGCCAGCAGCCGGGACAGGGGGGTTTACAATGAGCAGTTCTTC. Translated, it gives CASSRDRGVYNEQFF.

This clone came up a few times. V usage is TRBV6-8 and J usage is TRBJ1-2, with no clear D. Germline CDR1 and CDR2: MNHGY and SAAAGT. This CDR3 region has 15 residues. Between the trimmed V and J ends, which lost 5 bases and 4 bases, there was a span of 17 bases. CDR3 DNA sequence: TGTGCCAGCAGTGACCTCCCGCCTCGCCCCTATGGCTACACCTTC. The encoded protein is CASSDLPPRPYGYTF.

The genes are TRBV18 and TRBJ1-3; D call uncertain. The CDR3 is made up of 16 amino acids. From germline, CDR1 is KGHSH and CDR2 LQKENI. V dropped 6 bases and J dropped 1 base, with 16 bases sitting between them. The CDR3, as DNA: TGTGCCAGCTCCCTCAATGACCCGGGGTCTGGAAACACCATATATTTT. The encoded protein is CASSLNDPGSGNTIYF.

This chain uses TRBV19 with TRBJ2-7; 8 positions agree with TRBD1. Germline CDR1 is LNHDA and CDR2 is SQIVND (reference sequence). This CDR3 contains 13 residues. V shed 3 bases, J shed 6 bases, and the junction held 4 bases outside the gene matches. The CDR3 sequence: CASSISDRGEQYF. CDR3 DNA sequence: TGTGCCAGTAGTATCTCCGACAGGGGCGAGCAGTACTTC.

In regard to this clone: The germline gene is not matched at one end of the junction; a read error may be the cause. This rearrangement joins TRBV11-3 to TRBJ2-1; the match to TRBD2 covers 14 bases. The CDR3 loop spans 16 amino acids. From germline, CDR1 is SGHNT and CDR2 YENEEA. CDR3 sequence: CASSPRTSGRSGEQFF. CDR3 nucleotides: TGTGCTAGCAGCCCCCGGACTAGCGGGAGGAGCGGTGAGCAGTTCTTC.